The entry below describes one T cell receptor beta chain. Antigen: not known. The sample belongs to a study of T cells after yellow fever vaccination. Study-wide context: The SMART-Seq v4 Ultra Low Input method served to prepare the low-cell-number fractions. Overall study results and limits: Abundant clonotypes from the bulk population could get into FACS-sorted repertoires as contaminants.

This CDR3 spans 15 amino acids. Trimming took off 5 bases at V and 2 bases at J, with 16 bases between the two ends. Per germline, CDR1 SGHTA and CDR2 FQGNSA. TCRdb used MiXCR to reprocess the 5' RACE reads, holding one entry per CDR3 protein. This table has about 550,000 distinct CDR3 sequences, approximately 21% appearing once. This TCR was sampled from a man between 25 and 39 years old who received the YFV17D yellow fever vaccine. The rearrangement joins TRBV7-2 to TRBJ2-7; TRBD2 might be the D (6 bases). The sequencing used PBMCs, collected 15 days after the yellow fever booster vaccination. The DNA of the CDR3 is TGTGCCAGCAGCCCCCGGGGTAGCGGACCCTACGAGCAGTACTTC. This translates into CASSPRGSGPYEQYF.